The 9 T cell receptor beta chains listed next were all sequenced from one sample in a study of early T cells in non-severe SARS-CoV-2 infection. One entry per CDR3 protein results from TCRdb running MiXCR on the 5' RACE reads. The table records some 80,000 distinct CDR3 sequences, roughly 4.7% of them present only once. The sample was whole blood, taken at baseline. These receptors all come from an adult who was a healthcare worker with PCR-confirmed SARS-CoV-2 infection or an uninfected control (not recorded which).

At least ten counts were recorded for this clonotype. V gene TRBV15 combines with J gene TRBJ1-5; 7 bases fit TRBD1. This CDR3 contains 19 residues. V shed 0 bases and J 0 bases; nucleotides not matched to a gene: 11. Looked up from germline, CDR1 is LNHNV and CDR2 is YYDKDF (reference sequence). CDR3 sequence: CATSRDSFGGTDSNQPQHF. CDR3 DNA sequence: TGTGCCACCAGCAGAGATAGCTTCGGAGGGACAGATAGCAATCAGCCCCAGCATTTT. Full variable domain (remainder filled in from reference TRBV15 and TRBJ1-5): DAMVIQNPRYQVTQFGKPVTLSCSQTLNHNVMYWYQQKSSQAPKLLFHYYDKDFNNEADTPDNFQSRRPNTSFCFLDIRSPGLGDTAMYLCATSRDSFGGTDSNQPQHFGDGTRLSIL.

The rearrangement uses TRBV12-3 or TRBV12-4 and TRBJ2-1; D unresolved. This CDR3 spans 11 amino acids. Trimming pared 6 bases from V and 8 bases from J, leaving 8 bases between. The DNA of the CDR3 is TGTGCCAGCAGAGAATTTGATGAGCAGTTCTTC. As protein: CASREFDEQFF.

This chain uses TRBV14 with TRBJ2-7; D perhaps matches TRBD2 (5 bases). V was clipped by 1 base and J by 2 bases, with 12 bases between them. The CDR3 totals 15 residues. Germline V lookup: CDR1 SGHDN, CDR2 FVKESK. DNA for the CDR3: TGTGCCAGCAGCCAAGCTAGCATGCTGGCCTACGAGCAGTACTTC. Translation: CASSQASMLAYEQYF.

This clonotype was counted between two and nine times. The chain couples TRBV6-5 to TRBJ2-1; 7 nucleotides line up with TRBD2. The CDR3 is made up of 15 amino acids. Trimming took 2 bases from V and 7 from J; bases not matched to a gene: 8. CDR1 is MNHEY, CDR2 SVGAGI, per germline. The chain's CDR3 is CASSYRSLARNEQFF. The DNA of the CDR3 is TGTGCCAGCAGTTACAGATCACTAGCGCGTAATGAGCAGTTCTTC.

Many counts were recorded for this clonotype. The rearrangement joins TRBV20-1 to TRBJ2-2, with D possibly being TRBD2 (5 bases). The V and J ends lost 3 bases and 7 bases respectively, with 15 bases between them. Germline CDR1 DFQATT, CDR2 SNEGSKA (reference sequence). The CDR3 is made up of 14 amino acids. The CDR3 spells CSARGVVGLGELFF. The CDR3 DNA reads as TGCAGTGCTAGGGGAGTTGTAGGGCTCGGGGAGCTGTTTTTT.

The chain employs TRBV9 and TRBJ1-5; 7 nucleotides align to TRBD1. V shed 4 bases, J shed 6 bases, and the junction held 10 bases outside the gene matches. The CDR3 covers 15 residues. Germline CDR1 is SGDLS and CDR2 is YYNGEE. The CDR3 here is CASSSHTGEAQPQHF. The CDR3 DNA follows: TGTGCCAGCAGCTCCCATACAGGGGAGGCTCAGCCCCAGCATTTT.

This clonotype was found once. J is TRBJ2-1 and V is TRBV20-1; 11 bases match TRBD2. The junction had 11 bases not matched to a gene; V was cut back by 7 bases and J by 6 bases. Germline CDR1 is DFQATT and CDR2 is SNEGSKA (reference sequence). The CDR3 has 15 residues. CDR3 DNA sequence: TGCAGTGTCCCAGGGGGACTAGCGGCCCTCAATGAGCAGTTCTTC. Its protein is CSVPGGLAALNEQFF.

This clonotype was observed many times. The genes are TRBV24-1 and TRBJ2-1; the match to TRBD2 covers 12 bases. The V gene end was trimmed by 3 bases and the J gene end by 5 bases; junction bases not matched to a gene: 4. This CDR3 spans 16 amino acids. Germline lookup yields CDR1 KGHDR and CDR2 SFDVKD. The CDR3: CATSDPTSGSHNEQFF. CDR3 nucleotide sequence: TGTGCCACCAGTGATCCGACTAGCGGGAGCCACAATGAGCAGTTCTTC.

This clonotype was seen many times. This chain connects TRBV29-1 to TRBJ2-3; D remains unclear. V was shortened by 6 bases and J by 2 bases, with 9 bases between the two germline ends. The CDR3 spans 12 residues. CDR1 is SQVTM, CDR2 ANQGSEA, per germline. CDR3 in DNA: TGCAGCGTAGCCTACACCACAGATACGCAGTATTTT. Protein product: CSVAYTTDTQYF.